This T cell receptor (beta chain) originates from a study of shared clonotypes between healthy human individuals. Produced via immunoSEQ multiplex PCR; TCRdb's table is partial and in-frame only. The data show 2,500,000 or so clones, 93% seen once. Looked up from germline, CDR1 is KGHSH and CDR2 is LQKENI. The CDR3 loop spans 15 amino acids. J was trimmed by 6 bases and V by 3 bases; bases with no gene match: 6. The V call is TRBV18, the J call TRBJ2-7; 12 positions agree with TRBD1. This receptor was taken from a man aged 18 to 29 in good health. Some clones in this sample may be carry-over from other donors' samples. Input material: naive CD4+ T cells from PBMCs. The subset denotes: CD45RA+ positively selected. The DNA for the CDR3 is TGTGCCAGCTCACCGCCGGGACAGGGGGCAATCGAGCAGTACTTC. Translating it yields CASSPPGQGAIEQYF.